Included here is one T cell receptor (beta chain) sequence, with context. Its matching antigen is unknown. Assay: immunoSEQ multiplex PCR; the TCRdb copy retains only in-frame clones and omits some. This sample has tens of thousands of clones, with roughly 85% found just once. The sample originates from a study of T cell clones after liver transplantation. Whole-study findings and limits: Post-transplant, graft-donor-reactive CD4 TCRbeta sequences in blood dropped significantly in most of the 8 subjects.

Germline assignment: CDR1 MNHNS and CDR2 SASEGT. V dropped 6 bases and J dropped 1 base, with 4 bases sitting between them. This CDR3 has 13 amino acids. V gene TRBV6-1 combines with J gene TRBJ2-6; D gene uncertain. The source of this sequence is a human patient who received a liver transplant. Some T cells may be transferred from the graft donor. This specimen was CD4+ T cells from blood, taken around 42 months after liver transplant. CDR3 coding DNA: TGTGCCAGCAGGGAGTCTGGGGCCAACGTCCTGACTTTC. This translates into CASRESGANVLTF.